One and the same sample provided the 22 T cell receptor beta chains below, sequenced in a study of shared clonotypes between healthy human individuals. Measured with immunoSEQ multiplex PCR; TCRdb has only the in-frame clones, and not every one. The repertoire consists of some 2.3 million clones, with 90% to 95% occurring once and the leading ten covering 0.39%. The sequencing sample was made of naive CD4+ T cells from PBMCs. Subset denoted: CD45RA+ positively selected. The receptor set was obtained from a man in his late teens or twenties in good health. Some clones in this sample may be carry-over from other donors' samples.

The J gene is TRBJ2-3, the V gene TRBV2; D gene unclear. The ends were cut back, 6 bases at V and 6 bases at J, with 10 bases in the middle. CDR3 length: 12 residues. CDR1 is SNHLY and CDR2 is FYNNEI in the germline V gene. The CDR3 DNA sequence: TGTGCCAGCAGAATAGGGCTGGATACGCAGTATTTT. Translating gives CASRIGLDTQYF.

As concerns this clone: Other DNA sequences in this sample translate to the same CDR3. The chain carries TRBV6-5 and TRBJ2-7; 10 bases fit TRBD2. Germline V gene data show CDR1 as MNHEY and CDR2 as SVGAGI. Unmatched junction bases numbered 7, after V lost 2 bases and J lost 6 bases. This CDR3 region has 15 residues. CDR3 sequence (DNA): TGTGCCAGCAGTTACATGGCTAGCGGGAGCGGCGAGCAGTACTTC. Its protein is CASSYMASGSGEQYF.

V gene TRBV19 combines with J gene TRBJ2-5; 10 nucleotides line up with TRBD1. The ends lost 7 bases at V and 7 bases at J; junction bases unmatched: 6. Per the germline V gene, CDR1 is LNHDA and CDR2 is SQIVND (reference sequence). The CDR3 contains 13 residues. CDR3 sequence: CASKGQGFGTQYF. DNA for the CDR3: TGTGCCAGTAAGGGACAGGGGTTCGGGACCCAGTACTTC.

This clone was counted a single time. The CDR3 nucleotides read TGTGCCTGGAGTGTACAGAAAGGGACTAGCGGATGGGTCTCCTACGAGCAGTACTTC. It codes for CAWSVQKGTSGWVSYEQYF. The gene calls are TRBV30 and TRBJ2-7; 11 positions agree with TRBD2. The CDR3 extends over 19 amino acids. After removal of 0 bases from V and 0 bases from J, the junction contained 13 bases not matched to a gene. Germline CDR1 reads GTSNPN; CDR2 reads SVGIG (reference sequence).

As concerns this clone: The same CDR3 arises from other DNA sequences in this sample as well. This rearrangement joins TRBV30 to TRBJ1-3, with D unresolved. Germline CDR1 and CDR2: GTSNPN and SVGIG (reference sequence). The CDR3 covers 12 residues. Trimming left V 0 bases short and J 4 bases short, with 4 bases between. The CDR3 region has the DNA TGTGCCTGGAGTGTTAGAGGAAACACCATATATTTT. This gives the protein CAWSVRGNTIYF.

The chain is built from TRBV4-1 and TRBJ1-1, with 7 bases matching TRBD1. Germline V gene lookup returns CDR1 MGHRA and CDR2 YSYEKL. The J segment lost 7 bases and the V segment lost 1 base, leaving 12 bases of the junction unmatched. This CDR3 contains 16 residues. The CDR3 here is CASSQVKGASVHEAFF. The CDR3 nucleotides read TGCGCCAGCAGCCAAGTGAAGGGGGCGAGTGTCCATGAAGCTTTCTTT.

This clone was detected once. The rearrangement uses TRBV19 and TRBJ1-3; no reliable D call. The V and J ends lost 3 bases and 2 bases respectively, with 8 bases between them. CDR1 and CDR2 (germline): LNHDA, SQIVND (reference sequence). CDR3 length: 14 residues. The CDR3 loop is CASSISLTGNTIYF. The CDR3 DNA sequence: TGTGCCAGTAGTATCTCCCTAACTGGAAACACCATATATTTT.

CDR3 sequence reads: CASSSEWGSEQYF. The CDR3 nucleotides are TGTGCCAGCAGCTCAGAGTGGGGCAGCGAGCAGTACTTC. The V and J genes are TRBV11-3 and TRBJ2-7; perhaps TRBD1 as D (5 bases). V was cut by 4 bases and J by 6 bases, with 13 bases left in between. In germline, CDR1 is SGHNT, CDR2 YENEEA. The CDR3 is 13 amino acids.

This clone was observed once. The chain employs TRBV4-1 and TRBJ1-1, with D unresolved. This CDR3 spans 15 amino acids. V lost 0 bases, J lost 3 bases, and 11 bases lay in between. The germline V gene has CDR1 MGHRA and CDR2 YSYEKL. CDR3 DNA: TGCGCCAGCAGCCAAGATCCGGCCTTATACACTGAAGCTTTCTTT. Protein product: CASSQDPALYTEAFF.

The rearrangement joins TRBV28 to TRBJ2-5; 7 bases match TRBD2. The germline V gene has CDR1 MDHEN and CDR2 SYDVKM. The CDR3 contains 15 residues. J gave up 3 bases and V 1 base, and 5 bases lay outside the gene matches. The CDR3: CASSLSSGLKETQYF. The CDR3 bases are TGTGCCAGCAGTTTATCTAGCGGTCTAAAAGAGACCCAGTACTTC.

The V call is TRBV29-1, the J call TRBJ1-2; no clear D gene. The CDR3 is 12 amino acids. V was clipped by 4 bases and J by 8 bases, with 14 bases between them. Germline V lookup: CDR1 SQVTM, CDR2 ANQGSEA. The chain's CDR3 is CSVVPGKDGYTF. CDR3 coding DNA: TGCAGCGTTGTGCCCGGGAAGGACGGCTACACCTTC.

The genes are TRBV6-5 and TRBJ2-7, with D possibly TRBD2 on 5 matching bases. Trimming took off 5 bases at V and 0 bases at J, with 11 bases between the two ends. Germline lookup yields CDR1 MNHEY and CDR2 SVGAGI. The CDR3 length is 14 residues. The CDR3 loop reads CASSTLAYSYEQYF. The CDR3 coding sequence is TGTGCCAGCAGTACGTTAGCGTACTCCTACGAGCAGTACTTC.

The chain employs TRBV5-1 and TRBJ2-5; 10 bases agree with TRBD2. The CDR3 length is 16 residues. CDR1 SGHRS and CDR2 YFSETQ come from the germline V gene. With V trimmed by 1 base and J by 2 bases, 5 bases remained unmatched. The CDR3 nucleotides are TGCGCCAGCAGCTTGAGTCCAGCGGGAGGGCAAGAGACCCAGTACTTC. It encodes CASSLSPAGGQETQYF.

The V call is TRBV5-6, the J call TRBJ1-1, with TRBD1 identical over 11 bases. Germline-derived CDR1 and CDR2 are SGHDT and YYEEEE. This CDR3 is 16 amino acids long. V dropped 5 bases and J dropped 4; count of bases not matched to a gene: 10. The CDR3 spells CASSLWTGGWGTEAFF. CDR3 nucleotide sequence: TGTGCCAGCAGTCTTTGGACAGGGGGCTGGGGCACTGAAGCTTTCTTT.

The rearrangement links TRBV14 to TRBJ2-7; D possibly uses TRBD1 or TRBD2 (5 bases each). The CDR3 covers 12 residues. Deletions cut 1 base from V and 8 bases from J, with 9 bases between. Germline V gene lookup returns CDR1 SGHDN and CDR2 FVKESK. CDR3 bases: TGTGCCAGCAGCCAAGGGGGGTACAAGCAGTACTTC. Residues: CASSQGGYKQYF.

The CDR3 protein is CATSRRQGPETQYF. The CDR3, as DNA: TGTGCCACCAGCAGAAGACAGGGGCCAGAGACCCAGTACTTC. This chain uses TRBV15 with TRBJ2-5; the match to TRBD1 covers 8 bases. The CDR3 covers 14 residues. V lost 2 bases, J lost 4 bases, and 3 bases stayed unmatched. Germline V gene sequence: CDR1 LNHNV, CDR2 YYDKDF (reference sequence).

The chain employs TRBV28 and TRBJ1-3; possible D gene TRBD1, 6 bases. The CDR3 spans 13 residues. Germline CDR1 and CDR2: MDHEN and SYDVKM. Trimming took 10 bases from V and 4 from J, leaving 14 bases between them. Here the CDR3 reads CATVDSPGNTIYF. Written as DNA, the CDR3 is TGTGCCACTGTGGACAGCCCAGGAAACACCATATATTTT.

J is TRBJ2-7 and V is TRBV28, with D possibly TRBD1 on 6 matching bases. The CDR3 is 17 amino acids. Germline loops: CDR1 MDHEN, CDR2 SYDVKM. The ends were cut back, 5 bases at V and 2 bases at J, with 22 bases in the middle. CDR3 sequence: CASSDSWDITEAYEQYF. In nucleotides, the CDR3 is TGTGCCAGCAGTGACTCTTGGGACATCACCGAAGCCTACGAGCAGTACTTC.

The rearrangement uses TRBV5-6 and TRBJ1-1; 11 bases line up with TRBD1. The CDR3 sequence is 15 residues long. Losses at the gene ends were 4 bases for V and 4 bases for J; bases not matched to a gene: 6. Germline CDR1 is SGHDT and CDR2 is YYEEEE. The CDR3 DNA follows: TGTGCCAGCAGCACCCGGACAGGGGGCGGCACTGAAGCTTTCTTT. Protein: CASSTRTGGGTEAFF.

This chain connects TRBV4-2 to TRBJ2-7; 9 bases map to TRBD2. This CDR3 has 15 amino acids. Germline CDR1 and CDR2: LGHNA and YNFKEQ. Trimming took 0 bases from V and 2 from J; bases not matched to a gene: 2. DNA of the CDR3: TGTGCCAGCAGCCAAGAGACTAGCGGAACCTACGAGCAGTACTTC. Protein sequence: CASSQETSGTYEQYF.

This CDR3 reads CASSQGTLGETQYF. CDR3 nucleotide sequence: TGTGCCAGCTCTCAAGGTACCCTGGGGGAGACCCAGTACTTC. The rearrangement uses TRBV18 and TRBJ2-5; D remains ambiguous. The V and J ends lost 6 bases and 5 bases respectively, with 16 bases between them. The V gene's germline CDR1 is KGHSH and CDR2 LQKENI. The CDR3 extends over 14 amino acids.

The chain has TRBV5-1 and TRBJ2-2; D is ambiguous. This CDR3 has 14 residues. Trimming pared 4 bases from V and 0 bases from J, leaving 7 bases between. Germline assignment: CDR1 SGHRS and CDR2 YFSETQ. Written as DNA, the CDR3 is TGCGCCAGCAGCGCCGATGCGAACACCGGGGAGCTGTTTTTT. Encoded protein: CASSADANTGELFF.